This T cell receptor beta chain appears in the sequencing data of a study of T cell changes during pregnancy in multiple sclerosis. CDR1 and CDR2 (germline): SGHTA, FQGNSA. The V and J ends lost 4 bases and 2 bases respectively, with 8 bases between them. The CDR3 spans 14 residues. The method was immunoSEQ multiplex PCR; TCRdb's version includes in-frame clones alone and lacks a portion of them. The sample lists roughly 79,000 clones, 85% to 95% occurring once. Sequenced here: CD4+ T cells from peripheral blood mononuclear cells, sampled before pregnancy. This chain uses TRBV7-2 with TRBJ2-2; possible D gene TRBD2, 5 bases. The receptor was isolated from a female donor with multiple sclerosis, enrolled in a pregnancy study. The CDR3 sequence: CASSSGLNTGELFF. The CDR3 DNA reads TGTGCCAGCAGCTCCGGACTCAACACCGGGGAGCTGTTTTTT.